This T cell receptor beta chain was obtained from a study of blood T cells in healthy people across ages. As for the study in general: About one barcoded TCR beta cDNA was captured per two T cells.

With a J-beta primer mix and a sample-barcoded 5' primer, a second PCR ran 7 to 11 cycles. Researchers report that a template-switch adaptor with 12 random nucleotides tagged each cDNA molecule. TCRdb independently ran MiXCR on the 5' RACE reads; one entry per CDR3 protein. The table shows about 1,400,000 distinct CDR3 sequences, with around 59% occurring only once. This CDR3 spans 16 amino acids. Trimming cost V 1 base and J 2 bases, with 15 bases left between them. This clonotype showed up just a few times. Its antigen remains unknown. Study-wide results and limits: TCR beta diversity tracked closely with naive T cell percentage. Investigators viewed diversity estimates from one million T cells as underestimates, the study reported.

The chain has TRBV12-3 or TRBV12-4 and TRBJ2-7; a possible D gene is TRBD2 (6 bases). Material for sequencing was blood. The source of this sequence is a man aged 18 to 29 in good health. CDR3 sequence: CASSLGGEPWTYEQYF. The DNA of the CDR3 is TGTGCCAGCAGTTTAGGCGGGGAACCTTGGACCTACGAGCAGTACTTC.